Sequencing of this T cell receptor (beta chain) was carried out in a study of response to subunit inactivated influenza vaccine (dated by TCRdb to 2016 to 2019). Regarding the research as a whole: The study used deep quantitative T cell receptor repertoire profiling to track responses to a trivalent subunit inactivated influenza vaccine.

Preparation of the library involved RT-PCR. This sample was sequenced with an Illumina HiSeq 2500. The public sequencing data were trimmed at Q25 with fastp and processed into clonotypes with MiXCR by TCRdb, which kept only in-frame beta chains. Rows with a matching CDR3 protein are joined into one entry that keeps the most common DNA and genes. Counted in this sample were about 540,000 distinct CDR3 sequences; 12% to 15% of them appeared once. The ten largest account for 11% of the sample. This clonotype was observed a few times. The clone's antigen remains unknown. No much larger clone is present one base from it, and per-base qualities are unavailable. From the cysteine up to the phenylalanine, the CDR3 has a length of 14 residues. Only CDR3 DNA is held: 42 bases, read in frame from base 1. The germline V and J ends show losses of 10 bases and 6 bases respectively, and no gene match explains 13 bases of the junction. Sequences ENHRY (CDR1) and SYGVKD (CDR2) are obtained from the germline V gene.

Findings and caveats that apply to the study as a whole: According to the authors, only a limited number of new T cells may be recruited by each seasonal influenza vaccination.

This sequence originates from a man aged 50 to 59 who received an inactivated influenza vaccine. Donor details come from another sample of the same person, matched by shared clones. The rearranged segments are TRBV10-3 and TRBJ1-2, and TRBD1 aligns with 8 junction nucleotides. The sample in question was PBMCs from blood, obtained less than 13 days after vaccination. In nucleotides, the sequence is TGTGCCACCCCTCACGGACAGGGACGTAATGGCTACACCTTC. This encodes CATPHGQGRNGYTF.